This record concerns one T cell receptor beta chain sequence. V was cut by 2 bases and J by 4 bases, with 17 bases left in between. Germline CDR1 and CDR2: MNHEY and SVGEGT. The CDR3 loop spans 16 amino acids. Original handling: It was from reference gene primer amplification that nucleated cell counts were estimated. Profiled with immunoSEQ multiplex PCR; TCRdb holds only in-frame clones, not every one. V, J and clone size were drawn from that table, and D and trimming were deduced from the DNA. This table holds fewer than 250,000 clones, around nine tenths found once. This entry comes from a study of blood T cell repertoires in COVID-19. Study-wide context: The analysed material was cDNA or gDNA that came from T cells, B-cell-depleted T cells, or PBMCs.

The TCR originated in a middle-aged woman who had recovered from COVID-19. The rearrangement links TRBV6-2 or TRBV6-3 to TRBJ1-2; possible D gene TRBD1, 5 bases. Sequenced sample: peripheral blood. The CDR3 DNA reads TGTGCCAGCAGTTACGGCGGAGCAGGGCCCAGCTATGGCTACACCTTC. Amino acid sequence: CASSYGGAGPSYGYTF.